The entry that follows covers one T cell receptor beta chain sequence. This receptor's antigen is unknown. Base qualities were left out, and no much larger clone turns up one base away. The data are from a study of OX40 agonist ivuxolimab in advanced cancers. Broadly, across the study: The costimulatory receptor OX40 (CD134) was targeted by ivuxolimab, a fully human IgG2 agonistic monoclonal antibody. Intravenous ivuxolimab was administered to patients every 2 weeks at six dose levels: 0.01, 0.1, 0.3, 1.5, 3 and 10 mg/kg. Among the approximately 54 dose-escalation patients, about 20 had hepatocellular carcinoma, 15 or so melanoma, 9 renal cell carcinoma and 9 head and neck cancer. In the dose-escalation cohort, more than 75% of patients were male, and the mean age was approximately 60 years, with a range of roughly 20 to 79. Prior anti-PD-1, anti-PD-L1 or anti-CTLA-4 therapy was permitted, and checkpoint inhibitors had been received by 30% to 40% of dose-escalation patients. Partial responses occurred in three dose-escalation patients: two with cutaneous melanoma and one with hepatocellular carcinoma. Peripheral TCRbeta sequencing aimed to test whether ivuxolimab altered TCR sequence diversity and caused clonal T-cell expansion. The paper describes the monotherapy dose-escalation part (N of about 52 patients) of the phase I trial of ivuxolimab.

Study-level results and caveats: Partial responders in the 0.1-3.0 mg/kg groups had among the lowest normalized peripheral clonal expansion, especially among CD8+ T cells. Low levels of normalized T-cell clonal expansion were also seen in some nonresponding patients. On average, CD8+ T cells showed more expanded clones than CD4+ T cells after ivuxolimab. Antigen specificity was not determined for the clonally expanded peripheral T cells. At doses of 0.1 to 3.0 mg/kg, clonal expansion of both CD4+ and CD8+ blood T cells was observed from baseline to week 6.

Patients with autoimmune disease history or receiving systemic immunosuppression were excluded from the trial. Peripheral blood for TCR sequencing was drawn from every dose cohort at baseline, at cycle 4 day 1 and at cycle 7 day 1. The samples were drawn from a first-in-human, open-label, multicenter phase I dose-escalation trial of ivuxolimab. Adults with locally advanced or metastatic head and neck squamous cell, hepatocellular, melanoma or renal cell carcinoma were enrolled in the trial. Before TCR sequencing, CD4+ T cells and CD8+ T cells from peripheral blood were sorted into separate populations. To sequence the TCRbeta CDR3 region, genomic DNA was isolated from the sorted cells. TCRbeta CDR3 regions were sequenced using the immunoSEQ Assay. TCRdb limited this immuneACCESS table to in-frame rearrangements with V and J called. A share of clones is missing; checked studies link under half to unresolved V genes, and the rest is unexplained. This sample holds 5,500 to 7,500 clones; around 84% were observed only once. The top ten hold approximately 30% of the sample.

Including cysteine and phenylalanine, the CDR3 has 12 amino acids. Of the read, only the CDR3 DNA is kept; its 36 bases are in frame from base 1. At the junction V is shortened by 3 bases and J by 11 bases; bases outside the gene matches: 6. The germline V gene specifies ENHRY as CDR1 and SYGVKD as CDR2. Sequencing was performed on CD4+ or CD8+ T cells sorted from blood, taken in a trial of the OX40 agonist ivuxolimab. The TCR originated in an adult with an advanced solid tumor such as melanoma, head and neck, liver or kidney cancer. The rearrangement combines TRBV10-3 with TRBJ1-1; TRBD1 fits 7 bases in the junction. The DNA sequence is as follows: TGTGCCATCAGTGAAACAGGGGCTGGGGCTTTCTTT. Its protein is CAISETGAGAFF.